The TCR beta chain under discussion was sequenced for a study of blood T cell repertoires in COVID-19. The trim removed 5 bases at V and 4 bases at J, leaving 18 bases unmatched. The CDR3 is 18 amino acids. Germline V gene lookup returns CDR1 SGHRS and CDR2 YFSETQ. Original analysis: Counts of nucleated cells, estimated from reference gene primer amplification, were obtained. Generated by immunoSEQ multiplex PCR, the TCRdb table keeps only in-frame clones and is missing some. From that table come the V and J calls and clone size; the DNA was used to work out D and trimming. The sample records 200,000 to 300,000 clones, approximately 88% being singletons. There are a few counts of this clone.

This chain joins TRBV5-1 and TRBJ2-5; 9 nucleotides align to TRBD1. The receptor was derived from a woman aged 30 to 39 with acute or convalescent COVID-19. The sample taken for sequencing was peripheral blood. The CDR3 loop reads CASSKGTGSTGVLETQYF. CDR3 nucleotide sequence: TGCGCCAGCAGTAAAGGGACAGGGTCAACGGGAGTCCTAGAGACCCAGTACTTC. Variable domain in full (rest from reference TRBV5-1 and TRBJ2-5): KAGVTQTPRYLIKTRGQQVTLSCSPISGHRSVSWYQQTPGQGLQFLFEYFSETQRNKGNFPGRFSGRQFSNSRSEMNVSTLELGDSALYLCASSKGTGSTGVLETQYFGPGTRLLVL.